One sample yielded the 5 T cell receptor beta chains listed below, sequenced in a study of blood T cell repertoires in COVID-19 (TCRdb year 2020). The library was obtained by the immunoSEQ multiplex PCR assay. The source is immuneACCESS, and TCRdb retained only in-frame sequences with V and J called. Part of the clones is not carried over; for the studies checked, unresolved V genes explain less than half of this, and the remainder is unexplained. The sample table lists 200,000 to 250,000 clones, 70% to 90% of them with a count of one. The ten largest clonotypes hold 3% to 4.5% of the sample. Sequenced sample: PBMCs or T cells enriched from blood (not recorded which). Source of these receptors: a woman in her forties with acute COVID-19.

This clone was recorded only once. J is TRBJ1-2 and V is TRBV30; D remains ambiguous. The CDR3 is 11 amino acids. V lost 0 bases, J lost 3 bases, and 2 bases lay in between. Germline CDR1 GTSNPN, CDR2 SVGIG (reference sequence). In DNA, the CDR3 is TGTGCCTGGAGTGTCGACTATGGCTACACCTTC. Translated: CAWSVDYGYTF.

This clone ranks as large. V is TRBV7-9 and J is TRBJ1-2; D remains unclear. Trimming removed 2 bases from V and 5 bases from J, with 21 bases in between. The CDR3 covers 17 residues. The V gene's germline CDR1 is SEHNR and CDR2 FQNEAQ (reference sequence). CDR3 bases: TGTGCCAGCAGCTTAATGATTCCGGGTCCACGCCCTTATGGCTACACCTTC. Translating it yields CASSLMIPGPRPYGYTF.

The rearrangement links TRBV25-1 to TRBJ1-4; D gene ambiguous. CDR3 size: 15 residues. Germline-derived CDR1 and CDR2 are MGHDK and SYGVNS. V lost 1 base, J lost 1 base, and 7 bases lay in between. In nucleotides, the CDR3 is TGTGCCAGCAGTGAATTAGAGGGAACTAATGAAAAACTGTTTTTT. It is translated as CASSELEGTNEKLFF.

This chain links TRBV28 with TRBJ2-7; 10 positions agree with TRBD2. This CDR3 contains 16 residues. V shed 4 bases and J 2 bases; nucleotides not matched to a gene: 8. Germline CDR1 reads MDHEN; CDR2 reads SYDVKM. Here the CDR3 DNA reads TGTGCCAGCAGTTCGCTAGCGGGGGTACACACCTACGAGCAGTACGTC. Amino acids: CASSSLAGVHTYEQYV.

This chain connects TRBV6-4 to TRBJ2-1; 9 positions match TRBD2. The germline V gene has CDR1 MRHNA and CDR2 SNTAGT. The CDR3 loop spans 15 amino acids. The J segment lost 6 bases and the V segment lost 6 bases, leaving 9 bases of the junction unmatched. As DNA, the CDR3 is TGTGCCAGCAGCGTACTAGCGGGCGACGCCAATGAGCAGTTCTTC. It encodes CASSVLAGDANEQFF.